Below, 9 T cell receptor beta chains from the same sample are listed, as sequenced in a study of cytomegalovirus exposure and HLA in healthy donors (dated by TCRdb to about 2017). Libraries were prepared through the immunoSEQ multiplex PCR assay. For the multiplex PCR, a mixture combining 60 forward primers for TCR Vbeta segments and 13 reverse primers for TCR Jbeta segments was used. TCRdb obtained this table from immuneACCESS and retained in-frame rearrangements with V and J assigned. These tables miss some clones; where compared with another copy, unresolved V genes account for less than half of the shortfall, and the remainder is unexplained. The sample table records 60,000 to 80,000 clones. Under 6.5% of the sample comes from the top ten. Sequenced: PBMCs. All receptors come from a man aged 35 to 55 in good health and CMV-seronegative.

The chain carries TRBV9 and TRBJ2-2; the D is unclear. V gave up 2 bases and J gave up 6 bases, with 8 bases separating them. In germline, CDR1 is SGDLS, CDR2 YYNGEE. The CDR3 extends over 13 amino acids. The chain's CDR3 is CASSVYWSGELFF. The CDR3 nucleotides read TGTGCCAGCAGCGTGTACTGGTCCGGGGAGCTGTTTTTT.

This chain connects TRBV14 to TRBJ2-2; TRBD2 is a possible D gene (7 bases). The CDR3 extends over 17 amino acids. Germline CDR1 SGHDN, CDR2 FVKESK. The V end was cut by 0 bases, the J end by 4 bases, with 15 bases between. The CDR3 region has the DNA TGTGCCAGCAGCCAAGAAAGGGGGGGGGCCCCCACCGGGGAGCTGTTTTTT. Encoded protein: CASSQERGGAPTGELFF. The full variable domain, its missing parts supplied by reference TRBV14 and TRBJ2-2, is EAGVTQFPSHSVIEKGQTVTLRCDPISGHDNLYWYRRVMGKEIKFLLHFVKESKQDESGMPNNRFLAERTGGTYSTLKVQPAELEDSGVYFCASSQERGGAPTGELFFGEGSRLTVL.

The genes are TRBV5-6 and TRBJ2-7; 8 bases match TRBD1. The CDR3 contains 16 residues. The V gene's germline CDR1 is SGHDT and CDR2 YYEEEE. V was clipped by 6 bases and J by 5 bases; unmatched bases: 16. The CDR3: CASTRRFGQGLHEQYF. The DNA for the CDR3 is TGTGCCAGCACCCGTCGGTTCGGACAGGGATTACACGAGCAGTACTTC.

The gene calls are TRBV14 and TRBJ2-7; 9 nucleotides line up with TRBD1. V lost 3 bases to trimming and J lost 3 bases; unmatched junction nucleotides: 9. Germline V gene lookup returns CDR1 SGHDN and CDR2 FVKESK. There are 16 residues in the CDR3. The CDR3 coding sequence is TGTGCCAGCAGCCAGACGGGACAGGGAGTAATCTACGAGCAGTACTTC. This gives the protein CASSQTGQGVIYEQYF.

This chain joins TRBV28 and TRBJ1-1; tentative D call: TRBD1 (6 bases). Trimming took off 4 bases at V and 6 bases at J, with 18 bases between the two ends. The CDR3 runs to 15 residues. CDR1 is MDHEN, CDR2 SYDVKM, per germline. CDR3 nucleotides: TGTGCCAGCAGTTCCTGGGACATTAGCGACGCTGAAGCTTTCTTT. Its translation is CASSSWDISDAEAFF.

This rearrangement joins TRBV7-6 to TRBJ2-7, with 7 bases aligning to TRBD1. The CDR3 loop spans 14 amino acids. V lost 4 bases to trimming and J lost 3 bases; unmatched junction nucleotides: 6. Germline V gene sequence: CDR1 SGHVS, CDR2 FNYEAQ. The CDR3 is CASSSTGQSYEQYF. The CDR3 DNA reads as TGTGCCAGCAGCTCAACGGGACAGAGCTACGAGCAGTACTTC.

This chain connects TRBV25-1 to TRBJ1-4, with D uncertain. The CDR3 runs 15 residues. Germline CDR1 and CDR2: MGHDK and SYGVNS. The germline V and J ends were trimmed by 1 base and 8 bases, with 14 bases remaining between them. In DNA form, the CDR3 reads TGTGCCAGCAGTGAATCTCGGGGAGGCAGCGAAAAACTGTTTTTT. Translated: CASSESRGGSEKLFF.

The chain couples TRBV6-6 to TRBJ1-3; 10 bases fit TRBD1. The CDR3 spans 15 residues. V lost 8 bases to trimming and J lost 2 bases; unmatched junction nucleotides: 6. In germline, CDR1 is MNHNY, CDR2 SVGAGI (reference sequence). The CDR3 DNA follows: TGTGCCAGCCGTCTAGGACAGGGGGCTGGAAACACCATATATTTT. Translated, it gives CASRLGQGAGNTIYF.

The chain links TRBV15 to TRBJ1-3, with D tentatively TRBD1 (6 bases). Between the trimmed V and J ends, which lost 1 base and 0 bases, there was a span of 13 bases. Germline values: CDR1 LNHNV, CDR2 YYDKDF (reference sequence). The CDR3 covers 17 residues. This CDR3 is CATSRVGTPLSGNTIYF. As DNA, the CDR3 is TGTGCCACCAGCAGAGTTGGGACACCTCTCTCTGGAAACACCATATATTTT.